This T cell receptor (beta chain) was found in a study of blood T cell repertoires in COVID-19. Sequencing was performed with immunoSEQ multiplex PCR; in TCRdb, only in-frame clones are kept and a portion is missing. This sample carries tens of thousands of clones, 65% to 85% of them seen once, and the ten largest clones take 6.3%. The V gene's germline CDR1 is MRHNA and CDR2 SNTAGT. The CDR3 extends over 13 amino acids. V dropped 6 bases and J dropped 5; count of bases not matched to a gene: 5. The sequenced material came from peripheral blood. The V and J genes are TRBV6-4 and TRBJ1-1, with 8 bases matching TRBD1. This clonotype was sampled from a man aged 65 to 85 with COVID-19, enrolled during active disease. CDR3 bases: TGTGCCAGCAGGCAAGACAGGGGAACTGAAGCTTTCTTT. Translating gives CASRQDRGTEAFF.